The TCR beta chain described here comes from a study of CD8+ T cells in alopecia areata. Study observations and caveats: Scalp samples also yield sequences of resident alphabeta T cells from normal skin. Tofacitinib produced a significant decrease in scalp clonality and in expanded CD8+ clones among the top 100.

Germline V gives CDR1 SQVTM, CDR2 ANQGSEA. Trimming removed 2 bases from V and 3 bases from J; junction bases left unmatched: 7. The CDR3 covers 15 residues. Treatment of the sample: oral pan-JAK inhibitor, 5-10 mg twice daily. As for this clone: Its specificity is unknown.

The sequencing template was cDNA reverse transcribed from extracted RNA. This table comes from immunoSEQ multiplex PCR, and its TCRdb copy is limited to in-frame clones, with some not included. The repertoire holds roughly 100,000 clones, with under 90% as singletons. Sequenced here: CD8+ T cells sorted from blood, sampled at roughly week 30, from a patient treated with tofacitinib. This receptor was obtained from a human donor with alopecia areata. The genes are TRBV29-1 and TRBJ2-3; 8 bases map to TRBD1. The CDR3 bases are TGCAGCGTTGAACAGGGGGCGGTTTGGACAGATACGCAGTATTTT. This translates into CSVEQGAVWTDTQYF.